This T cell receptor beta chain emerged from a study of neoadjuvant anti-PD-1 for oral cavity cancer. Study-wide context: Patients without progression got a fourth dose around day 43.

Data came from immunoSEQ multiplex PCR; TCRdb stores just in-frame clones and leaves some out. The data contain 7,000 to 8,500 clones, 50% to 65% of them singletons. The CDR3 contains 15 residues. Trimming cost V 5 bases and J 0 bases; bases outside gene matches: 7. The germline V gene encodes CDR1 SGHTA and CDR2 FQGTGA. This clonotype originated in a person between 40 and 85 years old with oral cavity squamous cell carcinoma. The chain joins TRBV7-3 to TRBJ2-7; 7 bases align to TRBD2. Sequences were derived from tumor tissue, sampled before nivolumab (anti-PD-1) treatment. The chain's CDR3 is CASSQSGTLSYEQYF. The DNA of the CDR3 is TGTGCCAGCAGCCAGAGCGGGACCCTCTCCTACGAGCAGTACTTC.